Below, one T cell receptor beta chain is given with its context. Its antigen is as yet unknown. The assay was immunoSEQ multiplex PCR, and TCRdb's table has in-frame clones only and misses some. This table has around 97,000 clones, roughly nine tenths appearing once. The data were obtained in a study of OX40 agonist ivuxolimab in advanced cancers. About the research overall: Three patients showed partial responses: one hepatocellular carcinoma and two cutaneous melanoma cases. Findings and limits, study-wide: Among some nonresponders, normalized T-cell clonal expansion was also low. The study observed clonal expansion of CD4+ and CD8+ blood T cells by week 6 at 0.1 to 3.0 mg/kg. Mean expanded clone counts were higher in CD8+ than CD4+ T cells.

The V gene's germline CDR1 is LNHNV and CDR2 YYDKDF (reference sequence). The CDR3 sequence is 16 residues long. The germline V and J ends were trimmed by 0 bases and 6 bases, with 16 bases remaining between them. Sequencing used CD4+ or CD8+ T cells sorted from blood, obtained in a trial of the OX40 agonist ivuxolimab. The rearrangement links TRBV15 to TRBJ2-3; D possibly matches TRBD1 or TRBD2 (5 bases each). This receptor was identified in an adult with an advanced solid tumor such as melanoma, head and neck, liver or kidney cancer. The CDR3 DNA reads TGTGCCACCAGCAGAGAGAATACGGGACCCTCGGATACGCAGTATTTT. Protein: CATSRENTGPSDTQYF.